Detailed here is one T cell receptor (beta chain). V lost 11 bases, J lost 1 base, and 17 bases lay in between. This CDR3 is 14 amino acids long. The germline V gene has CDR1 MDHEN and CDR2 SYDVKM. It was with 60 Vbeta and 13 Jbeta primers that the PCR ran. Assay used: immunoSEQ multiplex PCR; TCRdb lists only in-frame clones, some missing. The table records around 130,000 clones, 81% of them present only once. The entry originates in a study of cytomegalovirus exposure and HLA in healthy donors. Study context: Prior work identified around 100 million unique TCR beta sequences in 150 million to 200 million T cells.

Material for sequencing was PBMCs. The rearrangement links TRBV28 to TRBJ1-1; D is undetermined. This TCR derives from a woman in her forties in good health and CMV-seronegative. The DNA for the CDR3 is TGTGCCGCGGGTCGGCCGGACGAGAACACTGAAGCTTTCTTT. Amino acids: CAAGRPDENTEAFF. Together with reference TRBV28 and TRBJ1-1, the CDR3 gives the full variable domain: DVKVTQSSRYLVKRTGEKVFLECVQDMDHENMFWYRQDPGLGLRLIYFSYDVKMKEKGDIPEGYSVSREKKERFSLILESASTNQTSMYLCAAGRPDENTEAFFGQGTRLTVV.